A selection of T cell receptor beta chains follows, all from one sample in a study of T cell repertoires in cytomegalovirus infection. TCRdb re-analysed the reads in MiXCR, keeping a single row per CDR3 protein. The sample consists of some 57,000 distinct CDR3 sequences, around 30% of them appearing once. Their antigen targets remain unknown. Sequenced material: PBMCs, sequenced either directly or after in vitro stimulation (not recorded which). Every receptor here comes from a human donor in good health (CMV status not recorded). Some clones in this sample may be carry-over from other donors' samples. CDR3s include the opening cysteine and the closing phenylalanine or tryptophan. Each record gives: D gene, V gene, clone size, J gene, CDR3 protein, CDR3 DNA. A D gene is named only where the DNA matches it firmly. The size entry is marked missing in some rows and otherwise reads once, few, many or a size class.

D gene: TRBD2
V gene: TRBV4-1
clone size: few
J gene: TRBJ2-3
CDR3 protein: CASSQNPSGEDTQYF
CDR3 DNA: TGCGCCAGCAGCCAAAATCCTAGCGGTGAAGATACGCAGTATTTT

D gene: -
V gene: TRBV6-5
clone size: -
J gene: TRBJ1-2
CDR3 protein: CASSLQGGGDGYTF
CDR3 DNA: TGTGCCAGCAGCCTACAGGGCGGCGGAGATGGCTACACCTTC

D gene: -
V gene: TRBV5-4
clone size: few
J gene: TRBJ2-1
CDR3 protein: CASSLAAGGTSNEQFF
CDR3 DNA: TGTGCCAGCAGCTTGGCGGCAGGTGGTACCTCCAATGAGCAGTTCTTC

D gene: TRBD2
V gene: TRBV6-1
clone size: -
J gene: TRBJ2-5
CDR3 protein: CASYGGREETQYF
CDR3 DNA: TGTGCCAGTTACGGGGGGAGAGAGGAGACCCAGTACTTC

D gene: -
V gene: TRBV2
clone size: -
J gene: TRBJ2-1
CDR3 protein: CASRVSASYNEQFF
CDR3 DNA: TGTGCCAGCAGAGTTAGTGCCTCCTACAATGAGCAGTTCTTC

D gene: -
V gene: TRBV14
clone size: -
J gene: TRBJ2-1
CDR3 protein: CASSPHLLPRSSYNEQFF
CDR3 DNA: TGTGCCAGCAGCCCCCATCTACTTCCCCGGAGCTCCTACAATGAGCAGTTCTTC

D gene: TRBD2
V gene: TRBV7-2
clone size: few
J gene: TRBJ2-5
CDR3 protein: CASSPMGTSGVQETQYF
CDR3 DNA: TGTGCCAGCAGCCCAATGGGTACTAGCGGGGTACAAGAGACCCAGTACTTC

D gene: -
V gene: TRBV2
clone size: few
J gene: TRBJ2-7
CDR3 protein: CASSLPVTGGDEYEQYF
CDR3 DNA: TGTGCCAGCAGTCTACCCGTTACAGGCGGAGATGAATACGAGCAGTACTTC

D gene: -
V gene: TRBV5-1
clone size: -
J gene: TRBJ2-7
CDR3 protein: CASSSFGGGAYEQYF
CDR3 DNA: TGCGCCAGCAGCTCGTTTGGTGGCGGGGCCTACGAGCAGTACTTC

D gene: TRBD2
V gene: TRBV7-2
clone size: -
J gene: TRBJ2-7
CDR3 protein: CACSSPTSGSLEQYF
CDR3 DNA: TGTGCCTGCAGCTCCCCAACTAGCGGGAGTTTGGAGCAGTACTTC

D gene: TRBD1
V gene: TRBV12-3/TRBV12-4
clone size: -
J gene: TRBJ1-4
CDR3 protein: CASSRQGGVEKLFF
CDR3 DNA: TGTGCCAGCAGCCGACAGGGGGGGGTAGAAAAACTGTTTTTT

D gene: -
V gene: TRBV10-3
clone size: few
J gene: TRBJ2-7
CDR3 protein: CAIQGGNEQYF
CDR3 DNA: TGTGCCATCCAGGGGGGAAACGAGCAGTACTTC

D gene: -
V gene: TRBV14
clone size: many
J gene: TRBJ1-1
CDR3 protein: CASSWGKNTEAFF
CDR3 DNA: TGTGCCAGCAGCTGGGGAAAGAACACTGAAGCTTTCTTT

D gene: -
V gene: TRBV27
clone size: -
J gene: TRBJ1-1
CDR3 protein: CASSLSGPNTEAFF
CDR3 DNA: TGTGCCAGCAGTTTATCGGGACCGAACACTGAAGCTTTCTTT

D gene: TRBD2
V gene: TRBV12-3/TRBV12-4
clone size: -
J gene: TRBJ2-2
CDR3 protein: CASRAGVPGELFF
CDR3 DNA: TGTGCCAGCAGAGCGGGGGTCCCCGGGGAGCTGTTTTTT

D gene: -
V gene: TRBV5-5
clone size: once
J gene: TRBJ1-6
CDR3 protein: CASSLFTQGPPLHF
CDR3 DNA: TGTGCCAGCAGCTTGTTTACCCAAGGTCCACCCCTCCACTTT

D gene: -
V gene: TRBV5-5
clone size: -
J gene: TRBJ1-5
CDR3 protein: CASSLVAGGQPQHF
CDR3 DNA: TGTGCCAGCAGCTTGGTGGCGGGGGGTCAGCCCCAGCATTTT

D gene: -
V gene: TRBV7-9
clone size: -
J gene: TRBJ1-1
CDR3 protein: CASSVVGGTEAFF
CDR3 DNA: TGTGCCAGCAGCGTAGTGGGGGGAACTGAAGCTTTCTTT

D gene: -
V gene: TRBV12-3/TRBV12-4
clone size: few
J gene: TRBJ2-1
CDR3 protein: CASTAFYEQFF
CDR3 DNA: TGTGCCAGCACCGCTTTTTATGAGCAGTTCTTC

D gene: -
V gene: TRBV7-2
clone size: many
J gene: TRBJ2-7
CDR3 protein: CASSPYGGPYEQYF
CDR3 DNA: TGTGCCAGCAGCCCGTACGGGGGGCCCTACGAGCAGTACTTC

D gene: -
V gene: TRBV5-1
clone size: -
J gene: TRBJ2-5
CDR3 protein: CASSSYTGMSQETQYF
CDR3 DNA: TGCGCCAGCAGCTCTTATACAGGGATGAGTCAAGAGACCCAGTACTTC

D gene: -
V gene: TRBV10-3
clone size: -
J gene: TRBJ1-4
CDR3 protein: CASSASGTTNEKLFF
CDR3 DNA: TGTGCCAGCTCTGCCTCGGGAACAACTAATGAAAAACTGTTTTTT

D gene: TRBD2
V gene: TRBV11-2
clone size: -
J gene: TRBJ2-1
CDR3 protein: CASSALSGRAYNEQFF
CDR3 DNA: TGTGCCAGCAGCGCCCTTAGCGGGAGGGCCTACAATGAGCAGTTCTTC

D gene: TRBD2
V gene: TRBV10-3
clone size: few
J gene: TRBJ2-1
CDR3 protein: CAISVAGGPIEQFF
CDR3 DNA: TGTGCCATCAGTGTGGCGGGAGGGCCAATTGAGCAGTTCTTC

D gene: TRBD2
V gene: TRBV27
clone size: -
J gene: TRBJ2-1
CDR3 protein: CASSLAGGGLVEQFF
CDR3 DNA: TGTGCCAGCAGTTTAGCGGGGGGCGGCCTAGTTGAGCAGTTCTTC

D gene: -
V gene: TRBV7-2
clone size: -
J gene: TRBJ1-2
CDR3 protein: CASSQVGRGSGYTF
CDR3 DNA: TGTGCCAGCAGTCAGGTGGGCAGGGGATCTGGCTACACCTTC

D gene: -
V gene: TRBV5-4
clone size: few
J gene: TRBJ2-5
CDR3 protein: CASSPDQQETQYF
CDR3 DNA: TGTGCCAGCTCACCAGACCAGCAAGAGACCCAGTACTTC

D gene: TRBD2
V gene: TRBV7-2
clone size: -
J gene: TRBJ2-3
CDR3 protein: CASSLGGLAGGDTQYF
CDR3 DNA: TGTGCCAGCAGCTTAGGTGGACTAGCGGGGGGGGATACGCAGTATTTT

D gene: -
V gene: TRBV12-3/TRBV12-4
clone size: few
J gene: TRBJ1-1
CDR3 protein: CASSPGGGTEAFF
CDR3 DNA: TGTGCCAGCAGTCCGGGGGGAGGCACTGAAGCTTTCTTT

D gene: -
V gene: TRBV7-8
clone size: many
J gene: TRBJ2-1
CDR3 protein: CASSPSDRSYNEQFF
CDR3 DNA: TGTGCCAGCAGCCCCTCCGACAGATCCTACAATGAGCAGTTCTTC

D gene: TRBD1
V gene: TRBV12-3/TRBV12-4
clone size: -
J gene: TRBJ1-5
CDR3 protein: CASSSWTGDQPQHF
CDR3 DNA: TGTGCCAGCAGTTCATGGACAGGGGATCAGCCCCAGCATTTT

D gene: -
V gene: TRBV11-2
clone size: -
J gene: TRBJ1-4
CDR3 protein: CASSSTGIGEKLFF
CDR3 DNA: TGTGCCAGCAGCTCCACAGGGATCGGTGAAAAACTGTTTTTT

D gene: -
V gene: TRBV11-2
clone size: -
J gene: TRBJ2-7
CDR3 protein: CASSLNTYVGEQYF
CDR3 DNA: TGTGCCAGCAGCTTAAACACTTATGTCGGCGAGCAGTACTTC

D gene: -
V gene: TRBV5-1
clone size: -
J gene: TRBJ2-6
CDR3 protein: CASSSTFGANVLTF
CDR3 DNA: TGCGCCAGCAGCTCGACGTTTGGGGCCAACGTCCTGACTTTC

D gene: -
V gene: TRBV29-1
clone size: -
J gene: TRBJ1-1
CDR3 protein: CSAEFGGRGGTEAFF
CDR3 DNA: TGCAGCGCCGAATTTGGGGGAAGGGGTGGCACTGAAGCTTTCTTT

D gene: -
V gene: TRBV7-2
clone size: few
J gene: TRBJ1-5
CDR3 protein: CASSLIGDQPQHF
CDR3 DNA: TGTGCCAGCAGCTTAATCGGTGATCAGCCCCAGCATTTT

D gene: TRBD1
V gene: TRBV5-4
clone size: many
J gene: TRBJ2-3
CDR3 protein: CASSFLGGTGPTDTQYF
CDR3 DNA: TGTGCCAGCAGCTTTCTCGGGGGGACAGGGCCCACAGATACGCAGTATTTT

D gene: -
V gene: TRBV12-3/TRBV12-4
clone size: many
J gene: TRBJ2-1
CDR3 protein: CASSLRGNEQFF
CDR3 DNA: TGTGCCAGCAGCCTCCGCGGGAATGAGCAGTTCTTC

D gene: -
V gene: TRBV7-8
clone size: few
J gene: TRBJ1-5
CDR3 protein: CASSLYRLGVNQPQHF
CDR3 DNA: TGTGCCAGCAGCTTATATCGTCTCGGTGTAAATCAGCCCCAGCATTTT

D gene: -
V gene: TRBV6-6
clone size: once
J gene: TRBJ2-1
CDR3 protein: CASSLLLNEQFF
CDR3 DNA: TGTGCCAGCAGTCTGCTCCTCAATGAGCAGTTCTTC

D gene: -
V gene: TRBV6-1
clone size: few
J gene: TRBJ1-5
CDR3 protein: CASRNRAYNPDSNQPQHF
CDR3 DNA: TGTGCCAGCAGGAACAGGGCTTATAATCCCGATAGCAATCAGCCCCAGCATTTT

D gene: -
V gene: TRBV7-6
clone size: -
J gene: TRBJ1-6
CDR3 protein: CASSFGGLGSSPLHF
CDR3 DNA: TGTGCCAGCAGCTTTGGGGGGCTGGGGTCTTCACCCCTCCACTTT

D gene: -
V gene: TRBV27
clone size: -
J gene: TRBJ2-7
CDR3 protein: CASSLQDPTGYEQYF
CDR3 DNA: TGTGCCAGCAGTTTACAGGACCCAACAGGGTACGAGCAGTACTTC

D gene: TRBD2
V gene: TRBV4-3
clone size: -
J gene: TRBJ2-7
CDR3 protein: CASSQYSGTSGYELYF
CDR3 DNA: TGCGCCAGCAGCCAATACTCCGGGACTAGCGGCTACGAGCTGTACTTC

D gene: -
V gene: TRBV20-1
clone size: -
J gene: TRBJ1-3
CDR3 protein: CSAAAGTGNTIYF
CDR3 DNA: TGCAGTGCCGCCGCGGGGACTGGAAACACCATATATTTT

D gene: -
V gene: TRBV6-5
clone size: few
J gene: TRBJ1-2
CDR3 protein: CASSRLGRGNYGYTF
CDR3 DNA: TGTGCCAGCAGTCGACTGGGCAGGGGAAACTATGGCTACACCTTC

D gene: -
V gene: TRBV7-8
clone size: many
J gene: TRBJ2-3
CDR3 protein: CASSRGRGDPDTQYF
CDR3 DNA: TGTGCCAGCAGCCGGGGCAGGGGGGACCCAGATACGCAGTATTTT

D gene: -
V gene: TRBV27
clone size: -
J gene: TRBJ1-5
CDR3 protein: CASSLRGYPHQPQHF
CDR3 DNA: TGTGCCAGCAGTTTAAGGGGTTATCCCCATCAGCCCCAGCATTTT

D gene: -
V gene: TRBV6-1
clone size: -
J gene: TRBJ1-4
CDR3 protein: CASHVRQVRNEKLFF
CDR3 DNA: TGTGCCAGCCACGTTCGACAGGTCCGTAATGAAAAACTGTTTTTT

D gene: -
V gene: TRBV11-2
clone size: -
J gene: TRBJ2-1
CDR3 protein: CASSLGSGAGNEQFF
CDR3 DNA: TGTGCCAGCAGCTTAGGTTCCGGGGCGGGCAATGAGCAGTTCTTC

D gene: -
V gene: TRBV6-6
clone size: -
J gene: TRBJ1-1
CDR3 protein: CASRRDGLGAEAFF
CDR3 DNA: TGTGCCAGCAGGAGGGACGGGTTGGGTGCTGAAGCTTTCTTT

D gene: -
V gene: TRBV10-3
clone size: -
J gene: TRBJ2-7
CDR3 protein: CAIRWDRYSYEQYF
CDR3 DNA: TGTGCCATCAGATGGGACCGATACTCCTACGAGCAGTACTTC

D gene: TRBD2
V gene: TRBV19
clone size: few
J gene: TRBJ2-1
CDR3 protein: CASSKPAGGPTNEQFF
CDR3 DNA: TGTGCCAGTAGTAAGCCAGCGGGAGGGCCGACCAATGAGCAGTTCTTC

D gene: -
V gene: TRBV25-1
clone size: few
J gene: TRBJ2-7
CDR3 protein: CASSDTAGTSSYEQYF
CDR3 DNA: TGTGCCAGCAGTGATACGGCGGGGACGAGCTCCTACGAGCAGTACTTC

D gene: -
V gene: TRBV6-6
clone size: -
J gene: TRBJ2-1
CDR3 protein: CASSYTDQGEQFF
CDR3 DNA: TGTGCCAGCAGTTACACGGATCAGGGTGAGCAGTTCTTC